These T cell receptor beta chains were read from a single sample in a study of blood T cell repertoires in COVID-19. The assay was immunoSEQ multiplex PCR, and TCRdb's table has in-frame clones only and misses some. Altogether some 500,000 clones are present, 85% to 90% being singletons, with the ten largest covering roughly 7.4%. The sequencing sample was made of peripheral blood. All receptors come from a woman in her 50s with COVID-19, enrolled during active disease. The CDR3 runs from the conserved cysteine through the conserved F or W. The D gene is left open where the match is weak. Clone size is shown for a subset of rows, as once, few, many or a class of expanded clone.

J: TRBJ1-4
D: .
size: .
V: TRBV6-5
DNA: TGTGCCAGCAGTTACTCGGAGGGGATGCGGGAAAAACTGTTTTTT
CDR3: CASSYSEGMREKLFF

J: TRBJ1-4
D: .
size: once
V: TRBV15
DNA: TGTGCCACCAGTCAGGACAGAAATGAAAAACTGTTTTTT
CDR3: CATSQDRNEKLFF

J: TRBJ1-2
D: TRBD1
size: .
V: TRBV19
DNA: TGTGCCAGCACCGGGTGGGACAGGGGGGACTATGGCTACACCTTC
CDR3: CASTGWDRGDYGYTF

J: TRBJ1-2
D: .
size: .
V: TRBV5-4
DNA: TGTGCCAGCAGCTTGCCCCGTGCAGGTGGCTACACCTTC
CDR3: CASSLPRAGGYTF

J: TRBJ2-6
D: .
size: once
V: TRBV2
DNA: TGTGCCAGCAGTGGCGGCCCCGGGGGTCCTGGGGCCAACGTCCTGACTTTC
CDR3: CASSGGPGGPGANVLTF

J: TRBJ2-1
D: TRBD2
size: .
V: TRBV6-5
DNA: TGTGCCAGCAGTTACGCGGGGGGCTCATCCTACAATGAGCAGTTCTTC
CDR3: CASSYAGGSSYNEQFF

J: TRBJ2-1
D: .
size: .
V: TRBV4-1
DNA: TGCGCCAGCAGCCAAGGACCTCTAGCGACCTACAATGAGCAGTTCTTC
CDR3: CASSQGPLATYNEQFF

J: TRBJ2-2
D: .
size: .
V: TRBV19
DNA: TGTGCCACGAAACAGGGTTTCGGGGAGCTGTTTTTT
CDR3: CATKQGFGELFF

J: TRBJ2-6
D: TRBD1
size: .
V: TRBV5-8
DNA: TGTGCCAGCAGCCCGTCAAAGGACAGGGGAGTATTTGGGGCCAACGTCCTGACTTTC
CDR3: CASSPSKDRGVFGANVLTF

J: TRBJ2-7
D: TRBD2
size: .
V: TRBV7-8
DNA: TGTGCCAGCAGCCAAACCGGGACTAGCAGATCGGAGCAGTACTTC
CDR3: CASSQTGTSRSEQYF

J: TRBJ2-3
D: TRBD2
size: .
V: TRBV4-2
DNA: TGTGCCAGCCGGGGGGGCCTGGTGACAGATACGCAGTATTTT
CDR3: CASRGGLVTDTQYF

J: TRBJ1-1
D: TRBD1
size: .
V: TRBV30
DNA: TGTGCCTGGGCGGGACAGGGGTACATGAACACTGAAGCTTTCTTT
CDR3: CAWAGQGYMNTEAFF

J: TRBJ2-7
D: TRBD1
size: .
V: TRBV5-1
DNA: TGCGCCAGCAGCTTGGTTAGTCAGGGGGCCGACGAGCAGTACTTC
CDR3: CASSLVSQGADEQYF

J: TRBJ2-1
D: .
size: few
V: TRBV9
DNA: TGTGCCAGCAGCTCCCGAGGTGAACTACACAATGAGCAGTTCTTC
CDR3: CASSSRGELHNEQFF

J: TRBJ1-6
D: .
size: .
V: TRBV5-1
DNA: TGCGCCAGCAGCTTGGGGCCCTCAGGCGAGAGTTCACCCCTCCACTTT
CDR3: CASSLGPSGESSPLHF

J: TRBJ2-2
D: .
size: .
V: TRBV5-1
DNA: TGCGCCAGCAGCTCACAGGGAACCGGGGAGCTGTTTTTT
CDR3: CASSSQGTGELFF

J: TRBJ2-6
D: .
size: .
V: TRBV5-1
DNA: TGCGCCAGCAGCAATACAGCTTCTGGGGCCAACGTCCTGACTTTC
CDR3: CASSNTASGANVLTF

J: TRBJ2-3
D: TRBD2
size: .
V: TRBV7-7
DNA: TGTGCCAGCAGCCCGGGGACTAGCGGGGGAGCAGATACGCAGTATTTT
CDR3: CASSPGTSGGADTQYF

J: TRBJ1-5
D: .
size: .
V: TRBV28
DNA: TGTGCCAGCAACTCACCCAGGGCCCTTACCCAGCATTTT
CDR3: CASNSPRALTQHF

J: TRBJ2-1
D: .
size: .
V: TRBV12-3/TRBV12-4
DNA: TGTGCCAGCAGTTCTGACACGGACATGCAGTTCTTC
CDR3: CASSSDTDMQFF

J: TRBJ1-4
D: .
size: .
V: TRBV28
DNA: TGTGCCAGCATACTCCATTGGGGCTCTAATGAAAAACTGTTTTTT
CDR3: CASILHWGSNEKLFF

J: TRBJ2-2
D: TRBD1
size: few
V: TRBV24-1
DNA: TGTGCCACCAGTGATTTGGGTCAAGGGGGCGGCAACACCGGGGAGCTGTTTTTT
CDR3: CATSDLGQGGGNTGELFF

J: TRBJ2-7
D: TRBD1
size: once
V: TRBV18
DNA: TGTGCCAGCTCACCGGGACAGGGAACCTACGAGCAGTACTTC
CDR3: CASSPGQGTYEQYF

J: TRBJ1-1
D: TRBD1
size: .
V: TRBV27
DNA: TGTGCCAGCAGTTTCACAGGGGTGAACACTGAAGCTTTCTTT
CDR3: CASSFTGVNTEAFF

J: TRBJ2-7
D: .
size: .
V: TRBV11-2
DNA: TGTGCCAGCAGCTTTGGCAGGGGAGTCTACGAGCAGTACTTC
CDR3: CASSFGRGVYEQYF

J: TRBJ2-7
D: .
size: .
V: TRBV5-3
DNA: TGTGCCCCTTATGTGTCACCACTAAGGCAGTACTTC
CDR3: CAPYVSPLRQYF

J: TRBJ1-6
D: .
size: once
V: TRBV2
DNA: TGTGCCAGCAGTGAGAGACAGTATAATTCACCCCTCCACTTT
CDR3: CASSERQYNSPLHF

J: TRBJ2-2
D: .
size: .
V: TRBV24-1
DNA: TGTGCCACCAGTGAATGGACAGCCGCGAACACCGGGGAGCTGTTTTTT
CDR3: CATSEWTAANTGELFF

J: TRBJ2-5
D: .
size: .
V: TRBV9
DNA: TGTGCCAGCAGCTTCAGACAGGCCACTCAAGAGACCCAGTACTTC
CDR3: CASSFRQATQETQYF

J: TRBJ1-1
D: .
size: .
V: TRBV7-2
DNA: TGTGCCAGCAGTCGGACTTCCAACACTGAAGCTTTCTTT
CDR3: CASSRTSNTEAFF

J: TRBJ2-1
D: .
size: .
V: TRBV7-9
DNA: TGTGCCAGCAGCTTCTCCGGTGAGCAGTTCTTC
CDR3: CASSFSGEQFF

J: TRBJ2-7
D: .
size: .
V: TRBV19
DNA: TGTGCCAGTAGTATTCAACGTACGGTACCCCTGAACGAGCAGTACTTC
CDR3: CASSIQRTVPLNEQYF

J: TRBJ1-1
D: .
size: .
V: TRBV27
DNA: TGTGCCAGCAGGGGCAGGCCAAACACTGAAGCTTTCTTT
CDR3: CASRGRPNTEAFF

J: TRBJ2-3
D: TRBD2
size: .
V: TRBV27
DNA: TGTGCCAGCAGTTCCCGACTAGCGGTTCTGACAGATACGCAGTATTTT
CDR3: CASSSRLAVLTDTQYF

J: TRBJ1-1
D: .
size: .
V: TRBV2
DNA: TGTGCCAGCAGCCCCGAGGAGGAGACTGAAGCTTTCTTT
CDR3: CASSPEEETEAFF

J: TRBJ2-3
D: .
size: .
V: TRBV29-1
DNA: TGCAGCGTTACAACAGCTTTTAGCACAGATACGCAGTATTTT
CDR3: CSVTTAFSTDTQYF

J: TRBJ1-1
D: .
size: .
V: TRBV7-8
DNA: TGTGCCAGCAGCTTAGGGGGACTCCTCGCACGCGCTTTCTTT
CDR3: CASSLGGLLARAFF

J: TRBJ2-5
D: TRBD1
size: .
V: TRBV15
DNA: TGTGCCACCAGCAGAGGGGGACAGCTGGAGACCCAGTACTTC
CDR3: CATSRGGQLETQYF

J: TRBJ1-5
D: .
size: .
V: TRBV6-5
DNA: TGTGCCAGCAGTTCCAGGGAAGGTCAGCCCCAGCATTTT
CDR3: CASSSREGQPQHF

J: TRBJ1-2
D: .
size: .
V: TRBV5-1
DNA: TGCGCCAGCAGCTTGACCCCGGCGGGGGGCTACACCTTC
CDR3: CASSLTPAGGYTF

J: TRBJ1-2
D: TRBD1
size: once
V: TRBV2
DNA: TGTGCCAGCAGCCCTTCCGGGACAGGGGTCCTGATCTATGGCTACACCTTC
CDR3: CASSPSGTGVLIYGYTF

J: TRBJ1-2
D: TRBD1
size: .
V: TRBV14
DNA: TGTGCCAGCAGCCAAGACCGGACAGGGTTGAATGGCTACACCTTC
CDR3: CASSQDRTGLNGYTF

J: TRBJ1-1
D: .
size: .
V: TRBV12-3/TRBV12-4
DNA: TGTGCCAGCAGTTTGGTTTCCGGGAGGTTAGCTTTCTTT
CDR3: CASSLVSGRLAFF

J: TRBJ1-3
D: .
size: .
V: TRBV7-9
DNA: TGTGCCAGCAGCTTTCAGAACTCTGGAAACACCATATATTTT
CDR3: CASSFQNSGNTIYF

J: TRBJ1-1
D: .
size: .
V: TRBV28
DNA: TGTGCCAGCAGTCTACCCCCCCGCGGCTTGAACACTGAAGCTTTCTTT
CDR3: CASSLPPRGLNTEAFF

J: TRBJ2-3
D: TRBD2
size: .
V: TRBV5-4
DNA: TGTGCCAGCAGCTTTAGTAGCGGGGGGGTATCAGATACGCAGTATTTT
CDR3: CASSFSSGGVSDTQYF

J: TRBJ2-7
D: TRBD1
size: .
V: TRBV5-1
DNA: TGCGCCAGCAGCAGGGGGGTTTCGGGGACAGGGCACCACGAGCAGTACTTC
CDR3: CASSRGVSGTGHHEQYF

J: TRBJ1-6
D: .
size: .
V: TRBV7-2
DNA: TGTGCCAGCAGCCTCCGGGACACCAATTCACCCCTCCACTTT
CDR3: CASSLRDTNSPLHF

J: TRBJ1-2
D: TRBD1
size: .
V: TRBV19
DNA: TGTGCCAGTCGTGGGGACAGGGCTTGGGACTATGGCTACACCTTC
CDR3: CASRGDRAWDYGYTF

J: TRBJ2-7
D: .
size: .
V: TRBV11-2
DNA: TGTGCCAGCAGCTTAGAAAGGGGTCCCTACGAGCAGTACTTC
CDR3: CASSLERGPYEQYF

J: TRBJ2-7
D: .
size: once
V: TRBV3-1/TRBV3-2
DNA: TGTGCCAGCAGCCAGTCAGGGTACTCCTACGAGCAGTACTTC
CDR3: CASSQSGYSYEQYF

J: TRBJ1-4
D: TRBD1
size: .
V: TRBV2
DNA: TGTGCCAGCAGGCCCTACCGGACAGGGGGGTTCACTAATGAAAAACTGTTTTTT
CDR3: CASRPYRTGGFTNEKLFF

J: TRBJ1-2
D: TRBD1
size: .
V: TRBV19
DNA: TGTGCCAGTAGTATCTACTGGCCAGGGGGTGTAAACTATGGCTACACCTTC
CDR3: CASSIYWPGGVNYGYTF

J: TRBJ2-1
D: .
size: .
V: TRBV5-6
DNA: TGTGCCAGCAGCTTGTACCCCGGCGGGAATGAGCAGTTCTTC
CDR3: CASSLYPGGNEQFF

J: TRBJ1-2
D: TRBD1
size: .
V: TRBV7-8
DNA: TGTGCCAGCATTCCCGAACCGGGACAGGGCTACTATGGCTACACCTTC
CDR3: CASIPEPGQGYYGYTF